The 16 T cell receptor beta chains below come from one sample, sequenced in a study of blood T cell repertoires in COVID-19. Libraries were prepared by immunoSEQ multiplex PCR; TCRdb keeps only in-frame clonotypes and omits some of them. The sample holds fewer than 400,000 clones, roughly 90% seen once. Sequenced: peripheral blood. The receptors stem from a young woman with COVID-19, enrolled during active disease.

V is TRBV28 and J is TRBJ2-5, with D possibly matching TRBD1 (7 bases). Germline CDR1 MDHEN, CDR2 SYDVKM. This CDR3 has 14 residues. Trimming pared 6 bases from V and 3 bases from J, leaving 14 bases between. This CDR3 is CASSRGDRKETQYF. The CDR3 region has the DNA TGTGCCAGCAGCAGGGGGGACAGAAAAGAGACCCAGTACTTC.

The rearrangement uses TRBV6-5 and TRBJ1-2; D perhaps matches TRBD1 (6 bases). The length of the CDR3 is 14 residues. Germline V lookup: CDR1 MNHEY, CDR2 SVGAGI. The germline V and J ends were trimmed by 6 bases and 4 bases, with 15 bases remaining between them. CDR3 DNA sequence: TGTGCCAGCAGCTCCAACAGGGTTGTCTATGGCTACACCTTC. It codes for CASSSNRVVYGYTF.

The CDR3 DNA is TGTGCCAGCAGCATCAGACAGGGAGCAACCGGGGAGCTGTTTTTT. It yields the protein CASSIRQGATGELFF. The rearrangement links TRBV7-9 to TRBJ2-2; 7 positions match TRBD1. CDR1 SEHNR and CDR2 FQNEAQ come from the germline V gene (reference sequence). There are 15 residues in the CDR3. J lost 5 bases, V lost 5 bases, and 8 bases had no gene match.

The chain joins TRBV28 to TRBJ1-5; perhaps TRBD1 as D (6 bases). V was pared by 5 bases and J by 7 bases, with 15 bases between. The CDR3 sequence is 14 residues long. Germline CDR1 and CDR2: MDHEN and SYDVKM. The CDR3 sequence: CASSHRQAEQPQHF. The CDR3 DNA sequence: TGTGCCAGCAGTCATCGACAGGCAGAGCAGCCCCAGCATTTT. Supplemented by reference TRBV28 and TRBJ1-5, the full variable domain reads DVKVTQSSRYLVKRTGEKVFLECVQDMDHENMFWYRQDPGLGLRLIYFSYDVKMKEKGDIPEGYSVSREKKERFSLILESASTNQTSMYLCASSHRQAEQPQHFGDGTRLSIL.

The V and J genes are TRBV24-1 and TRBJ2-1; 9 bases align to TRBD2. This CDR3 is built from 17 residues. Germline CDR1 reads KGHDR; CDR2 reads SFDVKD. Trimming removed 3 bases from V and 5 bases from J; junction bases left unmatched: 10. CDR3 residues: CATSDNGAGGGHNEQFF. CDR3 nucleotides: TGTGCCACCAGTGATAATGGGGCGGGAGGGGGACACAATGAGCAGTTCTTC.

The V call is TRBV28, the J call TRBJ1-4; 9 bases line up with TRBD1. The CDR3 is 14 amino acids. The J segment lost 6 bases and the V segment lost 5 bases, leaving 4 bases of the junction unmatched. Germline assignment: CDR1 MDHEN and CDR2 SYDVKM. CDR3 bases: TGTGCCAGCAGTACGGACAGGGGCGATGAAAAACTGTTTTTT. It codes for CASSTDRGDEKLFF.

The chain links TRBV3-1 (or the pseudogene TRBV3-2) to TRBJ2-7; possibly TRBD2 for D (6 bases). Trimming removed 8 bases at V and 5 bases at J, with 22 bases between. The germline CDR1 and CDR2 sequences are LGHDT and YNNKEL (reference sequence). The CDR3 is 15 residues long. The CDR3 spells CASHPGIPGVNEQYF. Here the CDR3 DNA reads TGTGCCAGCCACCCGGGGATACCGGGAGTAAACGAGCAGTACTTC.

The chain combines TRBV30 with TRBJ1-5, with D maybe TRBD1 (6 bases). The CDR3 runs to 14 residues. Germline V gene data show CDR1 as GTSNPN and CDR2 as SVGIG (reference sequence). V lost 0 bases to trimming and J lost 7 bases, with 13 bases between them. CDR3: CAWSVWGLGQPQHF. Written as DNA, the CDR3 is TGTGCCTGGAGTGTTTGGGGGCTGGGACAGCCCCAGCATTTT.

The chain recombines TRBV4-1 with TRBJ2-3; TRBD1 matches at 7 bases. V was pared by 3 bases and J by 6 bases, with 9 bases of the junction left unmatched. There are 15 residues in the CDR3. Looked up from germline, CDR1 is MGHRA and CDR2 is YSYEKL. Here the CDR3 reads CASSHRQGVLDTQYF. CDR3 nucleotide sequence: TGCGCCAGCAGCCACCGACAGGGAGTATTGGATACGCAGTATTTT.

V gene TRBV5-1 combines with J gene TRBJ2-7, with D perhaps TRBD2 (5 bases). CDR1 SGHRS and CDR2 YFSETQ come from the germline V gene. Trimming stripped 4 bases from V and 2 bases from J, with 10 bases between. The CDR3 has 13 residues. Here the CDR3 reads CASSPDLTYEQYF. CDR3 DNA sequence: TGCGCCAGCAGCCCGGACTTGACCTACGAGCAGTACTTC.

This chain links TRBV28 with TRBJ1-5; tentatively, D is TRBD1 (6 bases). The V gene's germline CDR1 is MDHEN and CDR2 SYDVKM. Trimming pared 7 bases from V and 6 bases from J, leaving 19 bases between. CDR3 length: 15 amino acids. In DNA, the CDR3 is TGTGCCAGCACCAATGTGGGGGGGCGCGGTCAGCCCCAGCATTTT. Translation: CASTNVGGRGQPQHF. Full variable domain (remainder filled in from reference TRBV28 and TRBJ1-5): DVKVTQSSRYLVKRTGEKVFLECVQDMDHENMFWYRQDPGLGLRLIYFSYDVKMKEKGDIPEGYSVSREKKERFSLILESASTNQTSMYLCASTNVGGRGQPQHFGDGTRLSIL.

The J gene is TRBJ2-1, the V gene TRBV7-2; D is uncertain. This CDR3 is 14 amino acids long. In germline, CDR1 is SGHTA, CDR2 FQGNSA. Trimming shortened V by 0 bases and J by 5 bases, and 8 bases separated the two germline ends. The CDR3: CASSLAFPNNEQFF. The CDR3 DNA reads TGTGCCAGCAGCTTAGCGTTCCCCAACAATGAGCAGTTCTTC.

This clone was counted a single time. The chain employs TRBV18 and TRBJ1-2; tentative D call: TRBD1 (5 bases). V lost 0 bases and J 4 bases, leaving 15 bases between the germline ends. CDR1 and CDR2 from the germline V gene are KGHSH and LQKENI. This CDR3 is 16 amino acids long. The CDR3 sequence: CASSPPSVGGAYGYTF. CDR3 in DNA: TGTGCCAGCTCACCACCCAGCGTGGGCGGGGCCTATGGCTACACCTTC.

The V and J genes are TRBV5-1 and TRBJ2-3; TRBD2 is a possible D gene (6 bases). This CDR3 region has 15 residues. Germline loops: CDR1 SGHRS, CDR2 YFSETQ. The V end was cut by 2 bases, the J end by 2 bases, with 12 bases between. This CDR3 is CASSFRGNPTDTQYF. The CDR3 nucleotides read TGCGCCAGCAGCTTTCGGGGGAACCCCACAGATACGCAGTATTTT.

This clone was observed a single time. The V and J genes are TRBV6-5 and TRBJ1-1; D is uncertain. CDR1 and CDR2 from the germline V gene are MNHEY and SVGAGI. Trimming removed 4 bases at V and 4 bases at J, with 16 bases between. This CDR3 region has 15 residues. CDR3 sequence (DNA): TGTGCCAGCAGTTTTGTTGGAGGGAAGGGCACTGAAGCTTTCTTT. It encodes CASSFVGGKGTEAFF.

The J gene is TRBJ2-3, the V gene TRBV7-3; D might be TRBD2 (6 bases). The CDR3 length is 14 residues. V was pared by 2 bases and J by 7 bases, with 13 bases between. Germline V gene sequence: CDR1 SGHTA, CDR2 FQGTGA. The CDR3 DNA sequence: TGTGCCAGCAGCTTAGGGACTCTACCCTATACGCAGTATTTT. Translating gives CASSLGTLPYTQYF.